This T cell receptor (beta chain) was identified in a study of blood T cell repertoires in COVID-19. CDR1 is GTSNPN and CDR2 is SVGIG in the germline V gene (reference sequence). The CDR3 is 16 residues long. With V trimmed by 2 bases and J by 5 bases, 6 bases remained unmatched. Using immunoSEQ multiplex PCR, the repertoire was profiled, and TCRdb retains in-frame clones only, with some absent. The table lists roughly 87,000 clones, 85% to 90% of them singletons. V and J are TRBV30 and TRBJ1-6; 10 bases fit TRBD1. The clonotype comes from a man in his forties with acute or convalescent COVID-19. The sample taken for sequencing was peripheral blood. The CDR3 spells CAWSLDRGHNNSPLHF. DNA of the CDR3: TGTGCCTGGAGTCTCGACAGGGGGCATAATAATTCACCCCTCCACTTT.